These 10 T cell receptor beta chains were all obtained from the same sample, sequenced in a study of shared T cell receptors in the human thymus. Generated by immunoSEQ multiplex PCR, the TCRdb table keeps only in-frame clones and is missing some. This repertoire shows about 540,000 clones, roughly 74% found once; its top ten account for around 0.013%. This sample also belongs to another study, concerning human thymus T cells.

The sequenced material came from thymocytes. The receptor source for this set is a boy younger than two with a congenital heart defect.

The gene calls are TRBV6-1 and TRBJ1-1; D remains ambiguous. V lost 4 bases to trimming and J lost 14 bases, with 14 bases between them. CDR3 length equals 11 residues. Germline V gene sequence: CDR1 MNHNS, CDR2 SASEGT. The CDR3 sequence is CASSVDGGPFF. The DNA of the CDR3 is TGTGCCAGCAGTGTTGATGGAGGACCGTTCTTT.

The chain uses TRBV29-1 and TRBJ2-3, with 7 bases aligning to TRBD2. CDR1 SQVTM and CDR2 ANQGSEA come from the germline V gene. The CDR3 is 14 residues long. J gave up 6 bases and V 0 bases, and 6 bases lay outside the gene matches. The CDR3: CSVEDPAGVDTQYF. The DNA of the CDR3 is TGCAGCGTTGAAGACCCGGCGGGGGTTGATACGCAGTATTTT.

The chain couples TRBV6-5 to TRBJ1-3; D is possibly TRBD1 (5 bases). Germline-derived CDR1 and CDR2 are MNHEY and SVGAGI. CDR3 size: 15 residues. The germline V and J ends were trimmed by 1 base and 1 base, with 8 bases remaining between them. The CDR3 sequence: CASSYCGGSGNTIYF. CDR3 nucleotide sequence: TGTGCCAGCAGTTACTGCGGGGGTTCTGGAAACACCATATATTTT.

This clone was detected only once. The chain links TRBV7-9 to TRBJ2-3; TRBD1 aligns across 8 bases. CDR3 length: 17 amino acids. Germline V lookup: CDR1 SEHNR, CDR2 FQNEAQ (reference sequence). Trimming removed 2 bases from V and 1 base from J; junction bases left unmatched: 8. CDR3 residues: CASSLHDRGFRTDTQYF. The CDR3 DNA follows: TGTGCCAGCAGCTTACATGACAGGGGTTTCCGCACAGATACGCAGTATTTT.

The V call is TRBV5-6, the J call TRBJ2-4; perhaps TRBD1 as D (5 bases). The CDR3 is 14 amino acids. V gave up 6 bases and J gave up 2 bases, with 12 bases separating them. Germline lookup yields CDR1 SGHDT and CDR2 YYEEEE. CDR3 residues: CASNPTESKNIQYF. The CDR3 DNA reads TGTGCCAGCAACCCGACAGAATCCAAAAACATTCAGTACTTC.

The genes are TRBV18 and TRBJ1-2; no clear D. This CDR3 contains 14 residues. The V end lost 3 bases, the J end lost 4 bases, and 12 bases lay between the germline ends. Germline CDR1 KGHSH, CDR2 LQKENI. DNA for the CDR3: TGTGCCAGCTCACCGCGACACCCCTTCTATGGCTACACCTTC. It is translated as CASSPRHPFYGYTF.

V gene TRBV29-1 combines with J gene TRBJ1-2; 9 nucleotides agree with TRBD1. Germline V gene data show CDR1 as SQVTM and CDR2 as ANQGSEA. This CDR3 spans 12 amino acids. V shed 4 bases, J shed 6 bases, and the junction held 3 bases outside the gene matches. The CDR3 DNA reads TGCAGCGTTGCACGGACAGGGGATGGCTACACCTTC. Translation: CSVARTGDGYTF.

The chain joins TRBV30 to TRBJ2-2; TRBD2 aligns across 10 bases. CDR1 and CDR2 (germline): GTSNPN, SVGIG (reference sequence). CDR3 size: 19 residues. V was pared by 1 base and J by 4 bases, with 15 bases of the junction left unmatched. The CDR3 protein is CAWSALRTLAGAATGELFF. CDR3 nucleotide sequence: TGTGCCTGGAGTGCCCTCCGGACGCTAGCGGGAGCTGCCACCGGGGAGCTGTTTTTT. The full variable domain, its missing parts supplied by reference TRBV30 and TRBJ2-2, is SQTIHQWPATLVQPVGSPLSLECTVEGTSNPNLYWYRQAAGRGLQLLFYSVGIGQISSEVPQNLSASRPQDRQFILSSKKLLLSDSGFYLCAWSALRTLAGAATGELFFGEGSRLTVL.

The chain carries TRBV5-4 and TRBJ2-7, with 8 bases matching TRBD1. CDR3 length: 15 residues. J was trimmed by 3 bases and V by 4 bases; bases with no gene match: 9. Germline CDR1 is SGHNT and CDR2 is YYREEE (reference sequence). The CDR3 nucleotides are TGTGCCAGCAGCCTGGGTTCCACAGGGGGCTACGAGCAGTACTTC. This gives the protein CASSLGSTGGYEQYF.

The chain employs TRBV14 and TRBJ1-2; no definite D call. Trimming took off 2 bases at V and 4 bases at J, with 8 bases between the two ends. CDR3 length equals 13 residues. The germline V gene has CDR1 SGHDN and CDR2 FVKESK. In DNA, the CDR3 is TGTGCCAGCAGCCAACCTCGGGGCTATGGCTACACCTTC. This sequence encodes CASSQPRGYGYTF.